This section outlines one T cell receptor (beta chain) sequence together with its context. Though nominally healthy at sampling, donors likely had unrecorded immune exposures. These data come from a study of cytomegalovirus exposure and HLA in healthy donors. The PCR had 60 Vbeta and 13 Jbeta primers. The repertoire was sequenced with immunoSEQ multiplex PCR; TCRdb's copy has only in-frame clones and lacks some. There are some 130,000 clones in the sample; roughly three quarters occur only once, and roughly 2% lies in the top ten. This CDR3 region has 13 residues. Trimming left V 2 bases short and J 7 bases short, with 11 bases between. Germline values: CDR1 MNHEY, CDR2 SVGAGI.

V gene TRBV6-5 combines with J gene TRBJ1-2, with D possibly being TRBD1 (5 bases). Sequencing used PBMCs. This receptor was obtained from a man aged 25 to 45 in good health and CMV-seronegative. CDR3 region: CASSYPAGAGYTF. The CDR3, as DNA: TGTGCCAGCAGTTACCCTGCTGGGGCTGGCTACACCTTC.